This TCR beta chain comes out of a study of monozygotic twins with cystic fibrosis (TCRdb year 2021). Concerning the study at large: Barcoded libraries were made from three micrograms of fragmented DNA using roughly 16 PCR cycles. To assess genetic influence on V and J gene usage, the study compared TCR beta repertoires within and across 16 monozygotic twin pairs with cystic fibrosis. The cohort comprised ten female and six male twin pairs aged 2.0 to 36.4 years, median about 9.3 years, mostly children and adolescents. Twins were ranked among 1,000 or so cohort participants for weight-for-height and FEVPerc (FEV1 disease centile) on the day of blood sampling. Data for three of the twin pairs had already been reported earlier in a different context.

The study at large found these results: The cohort was small, and no association was found between shared CDR3 numbers and age, concordance or disease severity. Simpson clonality was generally low (median 0.0095), which suggests a naive-dominated repertoire, and clonality was higher in the most severely affected patients. V gene usage was most similar to the co-twin for 13 of 16 pairs, and J usage for 8 of 16 pairs, suggesting genetic constraints. Monozygotic CF twin pairs shared significantly more nucleotide-identical clonotypes within each pair than unrelated CF individuals shared with one another (P = 0.000026, Mann-Whitney).

Following the manufacturer's instructions, TCR beta CDR3 regions were amplified by multiplex PCR with the immunoSEQ immune profiling system. Sequencing was performed on an Illumina NextSeq system. The study's own analysis went as follows. Sequence data were processed on the immunoSEQ Analyzer platform, and clonality was calculated as the square root of Simpson's index of productive rearrangements. Jensen-Shannon distance served as the measure of similarity in V and J usage, while OLGA was used to compute CDR3 generation probabilities. The researchers looked up shared CDR3 sequences in the immuneACCESS database (August 2020) and in VDJdb (December 2020). TCRdb re-hosts the immuneACCESS table, in-frame sequences only. Its copies lack some clones; in the studies checked, an unresolved V gene accounts for under half of them, and the cause for the rest is not known. D and trimming were read from the DNA, whereas the V and J calls and clone size are those reported in that table. Within this sample are about 35,000 clones, with roughly three fifths of them counted one time only. The biggest ten clones account for roughly 0.72% of the sample.

A word on this clone: There is no known antigen for this receptor. No per-base quality is available; no much larger clone lies one base away.

The CDR3 goes from the cysteine to the phenylalanine over 17 residues. Only CDR3 DNA is held: 51 bases, read in frame from base 1. V is cut by 4 bases and J by 4 bases, and the space between the germline ends is 20 bases. The CDR1 and CDR2 encoded by the germline V gene are SGDLS and YYNGEE. The twin pairs came from the European Cystic Fibrosis Twin and Sibling Study Cohort, a cohort that recruited patients from approximately 160 CF clinics across 14 European countries. Zygosity and CFTR genotype were confirmed in-house, and zygosity was tested by multiplex PCR of nine short tandem repeat loci. Each twin gave a peripheral blood sample, and clinical parameters were documented on that same day of blood sampling. Phenol/chloroform extraction was used to isolate genomic DNA from peripheral blood cells, and the DNA was then kept in TE buffer at 4 degrees C.

The sequencing sample was made of blood. The clonotype comes from a girl aged 5 to 17 with cystic fibrosis. The chain links TRBV9 with TRBJ2-2; the best D guess is TRBD2, with 6 bases matching. The nucleotide sequence reads as follows: TGTGCCAGCAGCCCCTCGGGAGTTGGCCCGATCACCGGGGAGCTGTTTTTT. This encodes CASSPSGVGPITGELFF.